The 6 T cell receptor beta chains reported below all come from one sample, sequenced in a study of blood T cell repertoires in COVID-19. Generated by immunoSEQ multiplex PCR, the TCRdb table keeps only in-frame clones and is missing some. The profile covers tens of thousands of clones, with about nine tenths appearing a single time and 3% taken by the ten largest. Sequenced input: peripheral blood. The receptors were sampled from a woman in her 50s with active or convalescent COVID-19.

The V gene is TRBV19, the J gene TRBJ2-2; TRBD1 matches 7 bases. The V gene's germline CDR1 is LNHDA and CDR2 SQIVND (reference sequence). The CDR3 is 15 residues long. V trimming: 4 bases; J trimming: 8 bases; junction bases outside the gene matches: 10. The CDR3 here is CASSTPPRGSGELFF. CDR3 nucleotide sequence: TGTGCCAGTAGTACCCCCCCCAGGGGGTCGGGGGAGCTGTTTTTT.

The chain is built from TRBV5-1 and TRBJ2-3, with 8 bases identical to TRBD1. After removal of 4 bases from V and 3 bases from J, the junction contained 4 bases not matched to a gene. The germline gives CDR1 SGHRS, CDR2 YFSETQ. CDR3 length: 14 amino acids. CDR3 coding DNA: TGCGCCAGCAGCGAAGGACAGGGAACAGATACGCAGTATTTT. Protein: CASSEGQGTDTQYF.

This chain links TRBV27 with TRBJ2-2; tentatively, D is TRBD2 (6 bases). The CDR3 length is 15 residues. Between the trimmed V and J ends, which lost 3 bases and 4 bases, there was a span of 12 bases. Germline V gives CDR1 MNHEY, CDR2 SMNVEV (reference sequence). CDR3 sequence (DNA): TGTGCCAGCAGTTTTTTCTCCGGGGGCACCGGGGAGCTGTTTTTT. This sequence encodes CASSFFSGGTGELFF.

The V and J genes are TRBV29-1 and TRBJ2-7; tentative D call: TRBD2 (6 bases). Trimming removed 6 bases at V and 7 bases at J, with 16 bases between. There are 12 residues in the CDR3. Germline CDR1 reads SQVTM; CDR2 reads ANQGSEA. The CDR3 is CSVRGGGKEQYF. The CDR3 DNA reads TGCAGCGTCCGAGGTGGGGGGAAGGAGCAGTACTTC.

The chain carries TRBV5-1 and TRBJ1-1, with 9 nucleotides matching TRBD1. CDR1 is SGHRS, CDR2 YFSETQ, per germline. The CDR3 covers 14 residues. Trimming at V came to 7 bases and at J to 2 bases, leaving 6 bases not matched to a gene. DNA for the CDR3: TGCGCCAGCGAGGGACAGGGCATTAACACTGAAGCTTTCTTT. Protein sequence: CASEGQGINTEAFF.

The chain links TRBV5-5 to TRBJ1-3; D unresolved. The CDR3 length is 14 residues. Trimming left V 7 bases short and J 4 bases short, with 15 bases between. Germline-derived CDR1 and CDR2 are SGHKS and YYEKEE (reference sequence). The CDR3: CASVFGGSGNTIYF. The CDR3 bases are TGTGCCAGCGTCTTTGGAGGCTCGGGAAACACCATATATTTT. Full variable domain (outside the CDR3, taken from reference TRBV5-5 and TRBJ1-3): DAGVTQSPTHLIKTRGQQVTLRCSPISGHKSVSWYQQVLGQGPQFIFQYYEKEERGRGNFPDRFSARQFPNYSSELNVNALLLGDSALYLCASVFGGSGNTIYFGEGSWLTVV.